What follows are 19 T cell receptor beta chains derived from one specimen sequenced in a study of human T cells and chemical hapten exposure. Using its own MiXCR run on the RACE reads, TCRdb lists one record per CDR3 protein. Of more than 90,000 distinct CDR3 sequences listed, approximately 10% are singletons. Stated time point: patch test 2, 6 weeks after DPC sensitization. Treatment given: therapeutic diphenylcyclopropenone sensitization with weekly scalp DPC. Sequencing was performed on whole blood, taken in connection with sensitization to the hapten diphenylcyclopropenone (DPC). These receptors were collected from a woman in her forties with alopecia areata. Some clones in this sample may be carry-over from other donors' samples.

The chain is built from TRBV19 and TRBJ2-2; unclear D gene. This CDR3 has 16 amino acids. Deletions cut 9 bases from V and 4 bases from J, with 21 bases between. CDR1 and CDR2 from the germline V gene are LNHDA and SQIVND (reference sequence). CDR3 coding DNA: TGTGCCAGCAGCAGAATTTCCGGCAGTGTCACCGGGGAGCTGTTTTTT. It yields the protein CASSRISGSVTGELFF.

Many counts were recorded for this clonotype. The rearrangement links TRBV6-5 to TRBJ2-2, with D tentatively TRBD1 (6 bases). The CDR3 contains 20 residues. Trimming pared 0 bases from V and 3 bases from J, leaving 23 bases between. Germline values: CDR1 MNHEY, CDR2 SVGAGI. The CDR3 loop is CASSYSIPRRGKVDTGELFF. The CDR3, as DNA: TGTGCCAGCAGTTACTCGATCCCCCGCAGGGGAAAAGTTGACACCGGGGAGCTGTTTTTT.

V is TRBV29-1 and J is TRBJ2-7; 9 bases line up with TRBD2. J was trimmed by 0 bases and V by 4 bases; bases with no gene match: 7. Germline V lookup: CDR1 SQVTM, CDR2 ANQGSEA. There are 15 residues in the CDR3. CDR3 nucleotides: TGCAGCGTTGCTAGCGGGAATAGGGGCTCCTACGAGCAGTACTTC. It encodes CSVASGNRGSYEQYF.

This clonotype was seen only a few times. The chain carries TRBV29-1 and TRBJ1-2; 9 bases match TRBD1. The germline gives CDR1 SQVTM, CDR2 ANQGSEA. Unmatched junction bases numbered 7, after V lost 5 bases and J lost 6 bases. The CDR3 has 13 residues. The CDR3 DNA reads TGCAGCGTTCCTGACAGGGGGAACGATGGCTACACCTTC. Its protein is CSVPDRGNDGYTF.

This clonotype was recorded a few times. V is TRBV9 and J is TRBJ2-2, with 9 nucleotides matching TRBD2. V lost 4 bases to trimming and J lost 6 bases; unmatched junction nucleotides: 7. This CDR3 contains 15 residues. Germline loops: CDR1 SGDLS, CDR2 YYNGEE. The CDR3 DNA reads TGTGCCAGCAGCCTTAGCGGGAGTCTTGCCGGGGAGCTGTTTTTT. This codes for CASSLSGSLAGELFF.

The chain combines TRBV9 with TRBJ2-7, with D possibly being TRBD2 (6 bases). Between the trimmed V and J ends, which lost 0 bases and 5 bases, there was a span of 12 bases. The CDR3 sequence is 14 residues long. Germline V gives CDR1 SGDLS, CDR2 YYNGEE. CDR3 protein: CASSVGDRRDEQYF. In nucleotides, the CDR3 is TGTGCCAGCAGCGTAGGGGACCGGAGGGACGAGCAGTACTTC. The variable domain in full, with the rest retrieved from reference TRBV9 and TRBJ2-7, is DSGVTQTPKHLITATGQRVTLRCSPRSGDLSVYWYQQSLDQGLQFLIQYYNGEERAKGNILERFSAQQFPDLHSELNLSSLELGDSALYFCASSVGDRRDEQYFGPGTRLTVT.

This clonotype has a single count. The CDR3 carries no conserved terminal phenylalanine or tryptophan, so it likely arises from a read error. The chain combines TRBV15 with TRBJ2-7, with D possibly matching TRBD2 (6 bases). This CDR3 is 14 amino acids long. CDR1 is LNHNV and CDR2 is YYDKDF in the germline V gene (reference sequence). The V end lost 5 bases, the J end lost 0 bases, and 11 bases lay between the germline ends. The CDR3 protein is CATSAGHDSYEQYS. CDR3 nucleotides: TGTGCCACCAGCGCGGGGCATGACTCCTACGAGCAGTACTCC.

This clonotype was picked up many times. The CDR3 sequence: CASQGQGNNSPLHF. CDR3 DNA sequence: TGTGCCAGCCAGGGACAGGGTAATAATTCACCCCTCCACTTT. The chain recombines TRBV12-3 or TRBV12-4 with TRBJ1-6; 9 nucleotides match TRBD1. V was clipped by 8 bases and J by 5 bases; unmatched bases: 4. This CDR3 is 14 amino acids long.

The table lists this clonotype with many counts. The rearrangement uses TRBV6-5 and TRBJ1-6; 7 bases agree with TRBD1. Germline lookup yields CDR1 MNHEY and CDR2 SVGAGI. The trim removed 6 bases at V and 0 bases at J, leaving 8 bases unmatched. This CDR3 has 17 amino acids. CDR3 residues: CASSQTGPSSYNSPLHF. CDR3 nucleotide sequence: TGTGCCAGCAGCCAGACAGGGCCGAGCTCCTATAATTCACCCCTCCACTTT.

A few counts support this clonotype. The chain joins TRBV3-1 to TRBJ2-7; D gene ambiguous. From germline, CDR1 is LGHDT and CDR2 YNNKEL (reference sequence). The CDR3 totals 11 residues. The ends were cut back, 1 base at V and 6 bases at J, with 4 bases in the middle. The CDR3 region is CASSQGREQYF. DNA of the CDR3: TGTGCCAGCAGCCAAGGGCGCGAGCAGTACTTC.

The chain has TRBV5-4 and TRBJ2-7; D may correspond to TRBD1 or TRBD2 (5 bases each). This CDR3 contains 14 residues. Per the germline V gene, CDR1 is SGHNT and CDR2 is YYREEE (reference sequence). V lost 1 base to trimming and J lost 0 bases, with 8 bases between them. This CDR3 reads CASSLRGVSYEQYF. The CDR3 DNA follows: TGTGCCAGCAGCTTGAGAGGGGTCTCCTACGAGCAGTACTTC.

In this sample, this clonotype turned up many times. This chain links TRBV5-1 with TRBJ1-1; 7 bases align to TRBD1. Germline V lookup: CDR1 SGHRS, CDR2 YFSETQ. The CDR3 totals 14 residues. The V gene end was trimmed by 2 bases and the J gene end by 6 bases; junction bases not matched to a gene: 7. Written as DNA, the CDR3 is TGCGCCAGCAGCTTCCTGACAGGGCAGGCTGAAGCTTTCTTT. It specifies CASSFLTGQAEAFF.

There are a few counts of this clonotype. This chain links TRBV18 with TRBJ1-6; possibly TRBD1 for D (6 bases). Per germline, CDR1 KGHSH and CDR2 LQKENI. The V end lost 3 bases, the J end lost 8 bases, and 14 bases lay between the germline ends. This CDR3 comprises 15 residues. The CDR3 loop reads CASSPSRGVHSPLHF. The CDR3 DNA reads as TGTGCCAGCTCACCCTCCAGGGGAGTTCATTCACCCCTCCACTTT. Based on the CDR3 plus reference TRBV18 and TRBJ1-6, the full variable domain is NAGVMQNPRHLVRRRGQEARLRCSPMKGHSHVYWYRQLPEEGLKFMVYLQKENIIDESGMPKERFSAEFPKEGPSILRIQQVVRGDSAAYFCASSPSRGVHSPLHFGNGTRLTVT.

At least ten counts were recorded for this clonotype. This chain joins TRBV14 and TRBJ1-2; 7 positions agree with TRBD1. In germline, CDR1 is SGHDN, CDR2 FVKESK. The CDR3 length is 15 residues. J gave up 0 bases and V 1 base, and 2 bases lay outside the gene matches. The CDR3 sequence is CASSQVQGTNYGYTF. The CDR3 region has the DNA TGTGCCAGCAGCCAAGTACAGGGGACTAACTATGGCTACACCTTC. The full variable domain, with the rest looked up from reference TRBV14 and TRBJ1-2, is EAGVTQFPSHSVIEKGQTVTLRCDPISGHDNLYWYRRVMGKEIKFLLHFVKESKQDESGMPNNRFLAERTGGTYSTLKVQPAELEDSGVYFCASSQVQGTNYGYTFGSGTRLTVV.

The chain employs TRBV14 and TRBJ2-7, with D perhaps matching TRBD1 or TRBD2 (5 bases each). The CDR3 loop spans 12 amino acids. Trimming took 4 bases from V and 6 from J, leaving 10 bases between them. Germline-derived CDR1 and CDR2 are SGHDN and FVKESK. The CDR3 sequence: CASSPGPREQYF. For the CDR3, the DNA is TGTGCCAGCAGCCCGGGACCCCGCGAGCAGTACTTC.

The CDR3 DNA reads TGTGCCAGCAGTTTCAGCCGGGACCGAGGGGAAAAACTGTTTTTT. It is translated as CASSFSRDRGEKLFF. The genes are TRBV25-1 and TRBJ1-4; a weak D match, TRBD1 (5 bases). Germline V lookup: CDR1 MGHDK, CDR2 SYGVNS. The V gene lost 5 bases and the J gene lost 8 bases, with 18 bases spanning the gap. The CDR3 consists of 15 residues.

This clonotype was observed at least ten times. V gene TRBV7-2 combines with J gene TRBJ1-2; 7 bases agree with TRBD1. Germline CDR1 is SGHTA and CDR2 is FQGNSA. CDR3 length: 16 amino acids. The ends lost 4 bases at V and 3 bases at J; junction bases unmatched: 11. The CDR3 protein is CASSWKPGQKHYGYTF. The CDR3, as DNA: TGTGCCAGCAGCTGGAAGCCGGGACAGAAACACTATGGCTACACCTTC. Full variable domain (outside the CDR3, taken from reference TRBV7-2 and TRBJ1-2): GAGVSQSPSNKVTEKGKDVELRCDPISGHTALYWYRQSLGQGLEFLIYFQGNSAPDKSGLPSDRFSAERTGGSVSTLTIQRTQQEDSAVYLCASSWKPGQKHYGYTFGSGTRLTVV.

In regard to this clonotype: One base away lies a much larger clone, so this may be a sequencing read error. The CDR3 sequence: CSTFSGRAGKDTQYF. In nucleotides, the CDR3 is TGCAGTACTTTCAGCGGGAGGGCGGGGAAAGATACGCAGTATTTT. The genes are TRBV20-1 and TRBJ2-3; TRBD2 matches 10 bases. Trimming removed 8 bases from V and 5 bases from J; junction bases left unmatched: 13. This CDR3 contains 15 residues. CDR1 is DFQATT, CDR2 SNEGSKA, per germline (reference sequence).

This clonotype showed up just a few times. The V and J genes are TRBV6-6 and TRBJ2-1, with TRBD1 matching over 10 bases. The CDR3 covers 17 residues. V was clipped by 0 bases and J by 3 bases; unmatched bases: 5. Per the germline V gene, CDR1 is MNHNY and CDR2 is SVGAGI (reference sequence). Written as DNA, the CDR3 is TGTGCCAGCAGTTACTCGGCCGGGACAGGGGTCTACAATGAGCAGTTCTTC. Encoded protein: CASSYSAGTGVYNEQFF.